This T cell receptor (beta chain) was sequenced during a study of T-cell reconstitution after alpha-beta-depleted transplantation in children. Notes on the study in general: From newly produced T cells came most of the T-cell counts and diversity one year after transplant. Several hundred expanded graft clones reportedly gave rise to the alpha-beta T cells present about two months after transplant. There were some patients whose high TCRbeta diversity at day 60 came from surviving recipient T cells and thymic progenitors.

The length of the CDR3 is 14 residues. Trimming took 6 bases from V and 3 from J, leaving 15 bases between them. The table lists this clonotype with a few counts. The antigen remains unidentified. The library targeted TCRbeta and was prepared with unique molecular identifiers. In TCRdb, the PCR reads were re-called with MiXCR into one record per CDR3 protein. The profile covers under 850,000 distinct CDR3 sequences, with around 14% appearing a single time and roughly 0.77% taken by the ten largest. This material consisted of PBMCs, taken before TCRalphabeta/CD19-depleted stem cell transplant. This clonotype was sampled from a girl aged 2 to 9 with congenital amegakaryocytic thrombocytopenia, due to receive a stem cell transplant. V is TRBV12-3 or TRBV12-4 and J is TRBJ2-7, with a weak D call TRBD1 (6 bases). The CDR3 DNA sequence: TGTGCCAGCAGGGGGGCAGGAAAGTTCTACGAGCAGTACTTC. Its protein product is CASRGAGKFYEQYF.